This TCR beta chain was identified in a study of blood T cell repertoires in COVID-19. The wider study: PBMCs, B-cell-depleted T cells, or T cells were the source of the cDNA or gDNA that made up the material.

The length of the CDR3 is 16 residues. CDR1 and CDR2 (germline): KGHDR, SFDVKD. Germline trimming cut 4 bases from V and 5 bases from J; bases unmatched to any gene: 7. Original data processing: Counts of nucleated cells, estimated from reference gene primer amplification, were obtained. Assay used: immunoSEQ multiplex PCR; TCRdb lists only in-frame clones, some missing. The V and J calls and clone size were taken over from that table, and D and trimming were inferred from the DNA. The repertoire holds some 350,000 clones, with more than 75% as singletons. Seattle's cohort entered during active infection and was followed longitudinally.

The genes are TRBV24-1 and TRBJ2-5; 12 positions agree with TRBD1. The sample consisted of peripheral blood. This receptor was obtained from a woman between 50 and 59 years old with COVID-19, enrolled during active disease. CDR3 DNA: TGTGCCACCAGTGACTCCGGGACAGGGGGCATGGAGACCCAGTACTTC. It translates to CATSDSGTGGMETQYF.